The clone carrying this TCR beta chain has only one observation. This entry comes from a study of TIL therapy for anti-PD-1-resistant metastatic lung cancer. The wider study: Tumors were harvested before any PD-1/PD-L1 blockade. A handful of tumors were EGFR-mutant and two were ALK-rearranged.

Time point indicated: pre-treatment sample, taken before nivolumab and TIL therapy. The libraries were made with immunoSEQ v3. Sequencing depth was 1.5 million to 2 million read pairs for survey level, roughly 4.5-6 million for deep. Sequencing was performed with immunoSEQ multiplex PCR; in TCRdb, only in-frame clones are kept and a portion is missing. The repertoire holds some 52,000 clones, with roughly 85% as singletons. The CDR3 has 17 residues. The V segment lost 4 bases and the J segment 0 bases; nucleotides outside the gene matches: 7. Germline V gene lookup returns CDR1 SGHRS and CDR2 YFSETQ. J is TRBJ2-5 and V is TRBV5-1; 12 bases align to TRBD2. The material sequenced was blood, taken at baseline. This clonotype was sampled from a woman aged 30-85 years with non-small cell lung cancer. The CDR3 loop is CASSPRTSGKYQETQYF. The CDR3 DNA reads TGCGCCAGCAGCCCAAGGACTAGCGGGAAGTACCAAGAGACCCAGTACTTC.